Below are 21 T cell receptor beta chains sequenced from a single sample in a study of cytomegalovirus exposure and HLA in healthy donors. PCR amplification relied on 60 Vbeta primers (plus 13 Jbeta primers). The data were produced by immunoSEQ multiplex PCR, yet TCRdb's version contains in-frame clones alone and is incomplete. The sample consists of fewer than 130,000 clones, approximately 84% of them appearing once. The material sequenced was PBMCs. Receptors were obtained from a man aged 35-49 years in good health and CMV-seronegative.

In this sample, this clone turned up once. The CDR3 coding sequence is TGTGCCAGCAGCCAAGTGGGCCGAACTCAAGAGACCCAGTACTTC. This sequence encodes CASSQVGRTQETQYF. The rearrangement links TRBV14 to TRBJ2-5; D is undetermined. The CDR3 covers 15 residues. The V and J ends lost 1 base and 2 bases respectively, with 11 bases between them. Germline assignment: CDR1 SGHDN and CDR2 FVKESK.

The chain joins TRBV5-6 to TRBJ2-5; D not resolved. CDR3 length equals 12 residues. V was cut by 6 bases and J by 0 bases, with 6 bases left in between. Germline V gene sequence: CDR1 SGHDT, CDR2 YYEEEE. Here the CDR3 reads CASTLYQETQYF. The CDR3 DNA is TGTGCCAGCACCCTGTACCAAGAGACCCAGTACTTC.

This clone showed up just once. The J gene is TRBJ1-2, the V gene TRBV12-2. TRBV12-2 is designated a pseudogene. CDR3 length equals 13 residues. CDR3 bases: TGTGCAAGTCGCTTAGCTAGAGACTATGGCTACACCTTC. Protein sequence: CASRLARDYGYTF.

V usage is TRBV5-1 and J usage is TRBJ2-7, with TRBD1 matching 8 bases. The CDR3 has 16 amino acids. Germline lookup yields CDR1 SGHRS and CDR2 YFSETQ. V trimming: 1 base; J trimming: 5 bases; junction bases outside the gene matches: 11. CDR3 in amino acids: CASSLSRTGFLHEQYF. The CDR3 coding sequence is TGCGCCAGCAGCTTGAGTAGGACAGGGTTCCTCCACGAGCAGTACTTC.

The chain is built from TRBV5-1 and TRBJ1-3, with D possibly TRBD1 on 5 matching bases. The length of the CDR3 is 16 residues. Germline values: CDR1 SGHRS, CDR2 YFSETQ. V was cut by 4 bases and J by 3 bases, with 17 bases left in between. Here the CDR3 DNA reads TGCGCCAGCAGCACCGGGGGGGGAGGTGATGGAAACACCATATATTTT. Protein: CASSTGGGGDGNTIYF.

CDR3 nucleotides: TGTGCCAGTAGTATGGGACAGGGAGACAATCAGCCCCAGCATTTT. Protein product: CASSMGQGDNQPQHF. This sequence joins TRBV19 and TRBJ1-5; 9 nucleotides agree with TRBD1. The CDR3 length is 15 residues. The trim removed 3 bases at V and 3 bases at J, leaving 3 bases unmatched. The germline V gene encodes CDR1 LNHDA and CDR2 SQIVND (reference sequence).

CDR3 bases: TGTGCCATCTCGGGGGGAGCTAACTATGGCTACACCTTC. It encodes CAISGGANYGYTF. The chain couples TRBV10-3 to TRBJ1-2; TRBD1 is a possible D gene (5 bases). Looked up from germline, CDR1 is ENHRY and CDR2 is SYGVKD. V was cut by 8 bases and J by 0 bases, with 10 bases left in between. This CDR3 is 13 amino acids long.

The chain has TRBV10-3 and TRBJ2-5; 7 nucleotides align to TRBD2. The CDR3 loop spans 15 amino acids. In germline, CDR1 is ENHRY, CDR2 SYGVKD. V dropped 0 bases and J dropped 2; count of bases not matched to a gene: 3. The CDR3 nucleotides read TGTGCCATCAGTGAGTCGGGAGGGACTCAAGAGACCCAGTACTTC. It is translated as CAISESGGTQETQYF.

The V gene is TRBV7-8, the J gene TRBJ1-1; D might be TRBD1 (6 bases). Deletions cut 1 base from V and 1 base from J, with 7 bases between. Germline CDR1 SGHVS, CDR2 FQNEAQ. The CDR3 extends over 14 amino acids. CDR3 amino acids: CASSLGTANTEAFF. In DNA, the CDR3 is TGTGCCAGCAGCTTAGGGACAGCGAACACTGAAGCTTTCTTT.

V gene TRBV7-2 combines with J gene TRBJ1-5; no definite D call. The CDR3 is 13 residues long. Germline CDR1 is SGHTA and CDR2 is FQGNSA. The germline V and J ends were trimmed by 5 bases and 6 bases, with 11 bases remaining between them. CDR3 in amino acids: CASSITYSQPQHF. The CDR3 DNA sequence: TGTGCCAGCAGCATAACTTATAGTCAGCCCCAGCATTTT.

The rearrangement uses TRBV6-1 and TRBJ1-3; 7 positions match TRBD1. V lost 6 bases and J lost 1; bases outside the gene matches: 6. Germline CDR1 and CDR2: MNHNS and SASEGT. The CDR3 loop spans 15 amino acids. The CDR3 here is CASRAETGSGNTIYF. DNA of the CDR3: TGTGCCAGCAGGGCCGAGACAGGGTCTGGAAACACCATATATTTT.

This chain links TRBV5-4 with TRBJ2-7; 9 nucleotides align to TRBD1. Germline assignment: CDR1 SGHNT and CDR2 YYREEE (reference sequence). This CDR3 has 13 residues. Germline trimming cut 3 bases from V and 4 bases from J; bases unmatched to any gene: 2. The CDR3 loop reads CASSSGQGYEQYF. As DNA, the CDR3 is TGTGCCAGCAGCTCTGGACAGGGGTACGAGCAGTACTTC. The variable domain in full, completed from reference TRBV5-4 and TRBJ2-7, reads ETGVTQSPTHLIKTRGQQVTLRCSSQSGHNTVSWYQQALGQGPQFIFQYYREEENGRGNFPPRFSGLQFPNYSSELNVNALELDDSALYLCASSSGQGYEQYFGPGTRLTVT.

The V gene is TRBV21-1, the J gene TRBJ2-5; the DNA was not used to check the table's D call, TRBD2. TRBV21-1 is shown as a pseudogene. CDR3 length: 12 residues. As DNA, the CDR3 is TGTGCCAGGCAGGAGGTCGGGGAGACCCAGTACTTC. Amino acids: CARQEVGETQYF.

CDR3 coding DNA: TGTGCCAGCTCCCCTCGGAGCTCCTACAATGAGCAGTTCTTC. It codes for CASSPRSSYNEQFF. V is TRBV18 and J is TRBJ2-1; no definite D call. V was trimmed by 6 bases and J by 0 bases, leaving 9 bases between them. Germline loops: CDR1 KGHSH, CDR2 LQKENI. The CDR3 is made up of 14 amino acids.

This clone appeared a few times. This chain links TRBV5-6 with TRBJ2-6, with 7 bases matching TRBD1. With V trimmed by 3 bases and J by 1 base, 1 base remained unmatched. The CDR3 runs 15 residues. Germline CDR1 is SGHDT and CDR2 is YYEEEE. CDR3 in amino acids: CASSSTGSGANVLTF. The CDR3, as DNA: TGTGCCAGCAGCTCGACAGGGTCTGGGGCCAACGTCCTGACTTTC.

The chain recombines TRBV6-5 with TRBJ2-7, with D unresolved. CDR1 and CDR2 from the germline V gene are MNHEY and SVGAGI. This CDR3 is 14 amino acids long. V lost 0 bases and J 2 bases, leaving 8 bases between the germline ends. This CDR3 reads CASSYSNSPYEQYF. CDR3 DNA sequence: TGTGCCAGCAGTTACTCAAACAGTCCCTACGAGCAGTACTTC.

V and J are TRBV19 and TRBJ2-5; D is perhaps TRBD2 (5 bases). Trimming stripped 1 base from V and 4 bases from J, with 10 bases between. This CDR3 has 14 amino acids. Germline assignment: CDR1 LNHDA and CDR2 SQIVND (reference sequence). CDR3 residues: CASSIVGNGETQYF. CDR3 in DNA: TGTGCCAGTAGTATAGTCGGGAATGGAGAGACCCAGTACTTC.

The chain links TRBV5-1 to TRBJ1-6; TRBD1 might be the D (6 bases). Trimming stripped 4 bases from V and 7 bases from J, with 9 bases between. CDR1 and CDR2 (germline): SGHRS, YFSETQ. CDR3 length: 13 residues. CDR3 sequence reads: CASSTGQNSPLHF. The DNA for the CDR3 is TGCGCCAGCAGCACTGGACAGAATTCACCCCTCCACTTT.

The J gene is TRBJ1-2, the V gene TRBV29-1, with D maybe TRBD1 (6 bases). Trimming pared 7 bases from V and 6 bases from J, leaving 18 bases between. The CDR3 has 13 residues. The germline V gene has CDR1 SQVTM and CDR2 ANQGSEA. CDR3 in DNA: TGCAGCGCTTCGACAGGCTCTGGGGATGGCTACACCTTC. It is translated as CSASTGSGDGYTF.

The rearrangement links TRBV29-1 to TRBJ2-7; tentative D call: TRBD2 (6 bases). CDR1 and CDR2 (germline): SQVTM, ANQGSEA. The CDR3 has 12 residues. Trimming cost V 7 bases and J 0 bases, with 10 bases left between them. In DNA form, the CDR3 reads TGCAGCGCCCGGGAGAGCTCCTACGAGCAGTACTTC. It translates to CSARESSYEQYF.

V and J are TRBV10-3 and TRBJ1-4; 9 nucleotides match TRBD1. Germline V gene sequence: CDR1 ENHRY, CDR2 SYGVKD. V shed 4 bases, J shed 5 bases, and the junction held 5 bases outside the gene matches. The CDR3 loop spans 15 amino acids. The CDR3 sequence is CAISAGTGPNEKLFF. In nucleotides, the CDR3 is TGTGCCATCAGTGCCGGGACAGGGCCCAATGAAAAACTGTTTTTT.